The 13 T cell receptor beta chains reported below all come from one sample, sequenced in a study of T cells expressing NK-cell markers. After re-calling the 5' RACE reads, TCRdb lists one entry per CDR3 protein, DNA absent. This repertoire includes under 200,000 distinct CDR3 sequences. The sample consisted of blood T cells: a sorted CD56 or NKG2C T cell subset, CD4+ or CD8+ T cells, or bulk PBMC T cells (not recorded which). The receptors originated from a woman between 18 and 70 years old in good health.

The J gene is TRBJ2-5, the V gene TRBV7-9. The CDR3 is made up of 12 amino acids. The germline gives CDR1 SEHNR, CDR2 FQNEAQ (reference sequence). Here the CDR3 reads CASSLGQLPQYF.

The CDR3 sequence is CASRTELPSMANTEAFF. The chain couples TRBV5-1 to TRBJ1-1; TCRdb indicates TRBD1, and absent DNA this call remains unverified. This CDR3 has 17 residues. The germline CDR1 and CDR2 sequences are SGHRS and YFSETQ.

The chain carries TRBV3-1 and TRBJ2-5; TCRdb outputs TRBD1, but without DNA this stays unchecked. In germline, CDR1 is LGHDT, CDR2 YNNKEL (reference sequence). The CDR3 is made up of 17 amino acids. Here the CDR3 reads CASSQDDGGGAGGTQYF.

The rearrangement joins TRBV7-3 to TRBJ2-5; as DNA is missing, the TRBD1 call by TCRdb cannot be tested. This CDR3 has 15 amino acids. The V gene's germline CDR1 is SGHTA and CDR2 FQGTGA. CDR3: CASSSLPAGVEAQYF.

This chain joins TRBV20-1 and TRBJ1-4. Per the germline V gene, CDR1 is DFQATT and CDR2 is SNEGSKA (reference sequence). This CDR3 spans 13 amino acids. The CDR3 loop is CSARGGHNEKLFF.

The chain is built from TRBV7-2 and TRBJ2-1; no DNA is available, so the TRBD2 call from TCRdb remains unchecked. Per the germline V gene, CDR1 is SGHTA and CDR2 is FQGNSA. This CDR3 region has 16 residues. CDR3 protein: CASSLVAGGPVGEQFF.

The chain couples TRBV7-9 to TRBJ1-5; as DNA is missing, the TRBD1 call by TCRdb cannot be tested. This CDR3 is built from 16 residues. Germline CDR1 is SEHNR and CDR2 is FQNEAQ (reference sequence). CDR3 residues: CASSLASRGRGQPQHF.

CDR3: CASSPGLAIEYGYTF. The chain employs TRBV9 and TRBJ1-2. CDR1 SGDLS and CDR2 YYNGEE come from the germline V gene. The CDR3 runs to 15 residues. The full variable domain, completed using reference TRBV9 and TRBJ1-2, is DSGVTQTPKHLITATGQRVTLRCSPRSGDLSVYWYQQSLDQGLQFLIQYYNGEERAKGNILERFSAQQFPDLHSELNLSSLELGDSALYFCASSPGLAIEYGYTFGSGTRLTVV.

The J gene is TRBJ2-3, the V gene TRBV7-2. This CDR3 is built from 14 residues. Per germline, CDR1 SGHTA and CDR2 FQGNSA. The CDR3 region is CASSLVVSQDTQYF.

This chain connects TRBV7-2 to TRBJ2-1; TCRdb indicates TRBD2, and absent DNA this call remains unverified. The CDR3 has 15 residues. The germline V gene has CDR1 SGHTA and CDR2 FQGNSA. CDR3 loop: CASSLPGGEVNEQFF.

The chain is built from TRBV11-1 and TRBJ2-5; TCRdb picks TRBD1, but there is no DNA to check that call. Germline CDR1 is SGHAT and CDR2 is FQDESV (reference sequence). This CDR3 spans 15 amino acids. The chain's CDR3 is CASSLEAAGSETQYF.

The chain employs TRBV20-1 and TRBJ2-7. CDR1 is DFQATT, CDR2 SNEGSKA, per germline (reference sequence). There are 13 residues in the CDR3. The CDR3 spells CSARVPGLYEQYF.

This chain joins TRBV3-1 and TRBJ1-6; TCRdb outputs TRBD1, but without DNA this stays unchecked. This CDR3 is built from 14 residues. The germline CDR1 and CDR2 sequences are LGHDT and YNNKEL (reference sequence). The CDR3 reads CASSQTGDNSPLHF.